These T cell receptor beta chains were read from a single sample in a study of cytomegalovirus exposure and HLA in healthy donors. Generated by immunoSEQ multiplex PCR, the TCRdb table keeps only in-frame clones and is missing some. The sample data list around 120,000 clones. Sequencing was performed on PBMCs. All receptors derive from a man younger than 35 in good health and CMV-seronegative. Each CDR3 is given with its conserved first and last residue. D genes are given only for firm matches.

>TRBJ2-2|TRBV5-6|NA
TGTGCCAGCAGCCGTGGGAGACAGGGACTCGGGGAGCTGTTTTTT
CASSRGRQGLGELFF
>TRBJ2-1|TRBV5-1|TRBD1
TGCGCCAGCAGCTTGCAAGGACAGGGGGCAGGGGAGCAGTTCTTC
CASSLQGQGAGEQFF
>TRBJ2-5|TRBV7-9|NA
TGTGCCAGCAGCGAGGTCGGAAGTCAAGAGACCCAGTACTTC
CASSEVGSQETQYF
>TRBJ1-6|TRBV2|NA
TGTGCCAGGAGTCAGACAGCCTCCTATAATTCACCCCTCCACTTT
CARSQTASYNSPLHF
>TRBJ2-7|TRBV5-1|NA
TGCGCCAGCAGCTTGGCCGCGGAGTCCTACGAGCAGTACTTC
CASSLAAESYEQYF
>TRBJ2-3|TRBV10-1|NA
TGCGCCAGCAGTGAGGTCGGAGGGGCAGATACGCAGTATTTT
CASSEVGGADTQYF
>TRBJ1-2|TRBV15|TRBD1
TGTGCCACCAGCTCTCGGACAGGGGGTGATTATGGCTACACCTTC
CATSSRTGGDYGYTF
>TRBJ1-2|TRBV5-4|NA
TGTGCCAGCAGCCGGGACATGGTGTATGGCTACACCTTC
CASSRDMVYGYTF
>TRBJ2-2|TRBV30|TRBD1
TGTGCCTGGAGATGGAACTGGTGGGACAGGGGGCCACAGAACACCGGGGAGCTGTTTTTT
CAWRWNWWDRGPQNTGELFF
>TRBJ1-2|TRBV6-1|TRBD1
TGTGCCAGCACCCGGACAGGTGGCTACACCTTC
CASTRTGGYTF
>TRBJ2-2|TRBV18|NA
TGTGCCAGCTCGGGCGTATCGAACACCGGGGAGCTGTTTTTT
CASSGVSNTGELFF
>TRBJ1-2|TRBV19|TRBD1
TGTGCCAGTAGTATAGTGATAGGACAGGGGTTTTCAGGCTACACCTTC
CASSIVIGQGFSGYTF
>TRBJ2-3|TRBV6-1|NA
TGTGCCAGCAGTGGACAGGCCCCGAGCACAGATACGCAGTATTTT
CASSGQAPSTDTQYF
>TRBJ2-6|TRBV19|NA
TGTGCCAGTAGTGAAACTATTGCTGGGGCCAACGTCCTGACTTTC
CASSETIAGANVLTF
>TRBJ1-3|TRBV5-6|TRBD1
TGTGCCAGCAGAATGACAGGGGAGGAAAACACCATATATTTT
CASRMTGEENTIYF
>TRBJ1-5|TRBV6-1|NA
TGTGCCAGCAGTGACGAGTCCCTCTATAGCAATCAGCCCCAGCATTTT
CASSDESLYSNQPQHF
>TRBJ1-5|TRBV7-8|NA
TGTGCCAGCAGCCGAGCCAGGGGTGCGGCCAATCAGCCCCAGCATTTT
CASSRARGAANQPQHF
>TRBJ1-1|TRBV11-2|NA
TGTGCCAGCAGCCTTTACCAGACAGGTCCTCTGAACACTGAAGCTTTCTTT
CASSLYQTGPLNTEAFF
>TRBJ2-1|TRBV7-9|NA
TGTGCCAGCAGCCCTATGAGAGGCGACTCCTACAATGAGCAGTTCTTC
CASSPMRGDSYNEQFF
>TRBJ2-1|TRBV27|NA
TGTGCCAGCAGTTTGGGCAGTTGGGGGGATGAGCAGTTCTTC
CASSLGSWGDEQFF
>TRBJ2-1|TRBV25-1|NA
TGTGCCAGCAGTGATTGGGGTGCGGGTGAGCAGTTCTTC
CASSDWGAGEQFF
>TRBJ2-5|TRBV7-7|NA
TGTGCTAGCAGCTCCGGGGGGCCGCCCGAGACCCAGTACTTC
CASSSGGPPETQYF
>TRBJ2-7|TRBV4-1|TRBD2
TGCGCCAGCAGCCAGGGGACTAGTGTTCGCGAGCAGTACTTC
CASSQGTSVREQYF
>TRBJ1-2|TRBV5-8|TRBD1
TGTGCCAGCAGCTTGACAGGGGAAGGCTACACCTTC
CASSLTGEGYTF
>TRBJ1-4|TRBV18|NA
TGTGCCAGCTCAGCTGGCCTTAATGAAAAACTGTTTTTT
CASSAGLNEKLFF
>TRBJ2-2|TRBV13|TRBD1
TGTGCCAGCAGCTTCCTGACAGGGGGGGGCACCGGGGAGCTGTTTTTT
CASSFLTGGGTGELFF
>TRBJ2-7|TRBV19|TRBD1
TGTGCCAGTAGTATAGCGGGGACAGGTAACGAGCAGTACTTC
CASSIAGTGNEQYF
>TRBJ2-6|TRBV27|NA
TGTGCCAGCAGTCATTCTGGGACTGGTTCTGGGGCCAACGTCCTGACTTTC
CASSHSGTGSGANVLTF
>TRBJ2-7|TRBV6-1|TRBD1
TGTGCCAGCAGTATGGGACAGGGGTACGAGCAGTACTTC
CASSMGQGYEQYF
>TRBJ1-2|TRBV27|NA
TGTGCCAGCAGCTCGCTGTGGGGAGGTTCGCGTACGTATGGCTACACCTTC
CASSSLWGGSRTYGYTF
>TRBJ2-5|TRBV15|TRBD2
TGTGCCACCGGGGGACTAGCGGGAGCGTGGGAGACCCAGTACTTC
CATGGLAGAWETQYF
>TRBJ2-1|TRBV18|NA
TGTGCCAGCTCCCCTTTGACAGACCGATACAATGAGCAGTTCTTC
CASSPLTDRYNEQFF
>TRBJ2-3|TRBV5-4|NA
TGTGCCAGCAGCCCCGTCTCGTTGGCCACAGATACGCAGTATTTT
CASSPVSLATDTQYF
>TRBJ2-2|TRBV7-3|TRBD2
TGTGCCAGCAGCTTAGCGGGGGGTAGTGCCGGGGAGCTGTTTTTT
CASSLAGGSAGELFF
>TRBJ2-7|TRBV7-9|NA
TGTGCCAGCAGCTTAGAACCCACGGCGGGTACCAAGCACTCCTACGAGCAGTACTTC
CASSLEPTAGTKHSYEQYF
>TRBJ1-1|TRBV13|NA
TGTGCCAGCAGCTTAGCCGGGGGGAGGACTGAAGCTTTCTTT
CASSLAGGRTEAFF
>TRBJ2-3|TRBV7-8|TRBD2
TGTGCCAGCAGCTTAGCGGGGACTAGCGGACCAGGTACGCAGTATTTT
CASSLAGTSGPGTQYF
>TRBJ2-3|TRBV11-2|TRBD2
TGTGCCAGCAGCTCGATAGCGGGAGGATCAGATACGCAGTATTTT
CASSSIAGGSDTQYF
>TRBJ1-3|TRBV7-6|NA
TGTGCCAGCAGCTTAGGGCTGGGGGGGACTGGAAACACCATATATTTT
CASSLGLGGTGNTIYF
>TRBJ2-3|TRBV9|TRBD2
TGTGCCAGCAGCGGGACTAGCGGGAGGGGAGATACGCAGTATTTT
CASSGTSGRGDTQYF
>TRBJ1-1|TRBV11-3|TRBD1
TGTGCCAGCAGCGCCCGACAGGGTAGCACTGAAGCTTTCTTT
CASSARQGSTEAFF
>TRBJ2-1|TRBV6-5|TRBD2
TGTGCCAGCAGCTCCAGGACTAGCGGGATATTCTTC
CASSSRTSGIFF
>TRBJ1-2|TRBV27|TRBD1
TGTGCCAGCAGTGTACAGGGGGCAAACTATGGCTACACCTTC
CASSVQGANYGYTF
>TRBJ2-7|TRBV19|NA
TGTGCCAGTACCCCGGGAGTCAACCCCTCCGAGCAGTACTTC
CASTPGVNPSEQYF
>TRBJ1-2|TRBV7-2|NA
TGTGCCAGCACCCTACAAGAGGCAGGGGTAGACTATGGCTACACCTTC
CASTLQEAGVDYGYTF
>TRBJ2-7|TRBV28|NA
TGTGCCAGCAGTTATGGCCGGCAGGGGCAAACCTACGAGCAGTACTTC
CASSYGRQGQTYEQYF
>TRBJ1-2|TRBV13|NA
TGTGCCAGCAGCTTAGGACAGGGTTACGGCTACACCTTC
CASSLGQGYGYTF
>TRBJ2-1|TRBV14|NA
TGTGCCAGCAGCCAAGTGGGGGGAGGCGAGCAGTTCTTC
CASSQVGGGEQFF
>TRBJ2-3|TRBV5-8|NA
TGTGCCAGCAGCCATGACAGAGACTCAGATACGCAGTATTTT
CASSHDRDSDTQYF
>TRBJ1-5|TRBV7-8|TRBD1
TGTGCCAGCAGCTCCGCCGGGACAGTGATTAATCAGCCCCAGCATTTT
CASSSAGTVINQPQHF